What follows is one TCR beta chain and its context. Its antigen has not been determined. One base away there is no much larger clone; base qualities are not given. These data originate in a study of blood T cells in healthy people across ages (dated by TCRdb to 2013 to 2016). Context from the whole study: Template switching captured roughly one uniquely barcoded TCR beta cDNA molecule per two T cells in model experiments. The donors were divided into four age groups: young (average about 16 years), middle-aged (about 40), aged (about 56) and long-lived (roughly 82). The study measured age-related changes in TCR beta repertoire diversity using deep sequencing normalized with unique cDNA molecular identifiers. For two donors (one aged 18 to 29 and one aged 80 or older), the study analyzed two additional independent replicas of 1 million unique cDNA reads from the same blood draw. Donors of different ages were randomly distributed across sequencing lanes to avoid experimental bias. Overall study results and their limits: Compared with the aged group, the long-lived group had more naive CD4+ T cells, fewer expanded clones and increased TCR diversity, suggesting age selection. Total diversity estimates from one million sequenced T cells were considered lower bounds and underestimates. Because the CMV infection status of the donors was unknown, age-related changes in expanded clonotypes may potentially have been confounded. Observed TCR beta diversity correlated strongly with the percentage of naive T cells measured by flow cytometry. Because profiling used bulk unsorted PBMCs, naive and antigen-experienced compartments could not be compared conclusively. Observed TCR beta diversity per million T cells fell roughly linearly with age, and a significant reduction was already apparent by age roughly 40.

The donors were roughly 39 Caucasian individuals from Russia, aged roughly 6 to 90 years, who were systemically healthy. Each donor gave about 11 milliliters of peripheral blood, drawn into EDTA-treated Vacutainer tubes. Ficoll-Paque density-gradient centrifugation was used to isolate PBMCs, with at least 6.5 million per sample. Trizol reagent was used to extract total RNA from PBMCs, with at least 6 micrograms per sample. Naive CD45RAhigh/CD27high T cell percentages were measured by flow cytometry on a PBMC aliquot from every donor. Receptor libraries were prepared by 5' RACE. The reads were generated on an Illumina HiSeq 2500. A second PCR of roughly 6 to 12 cycles was performed with a sample-barcoded 5' primer and a J-beta primer mix. Each TCR beta cDNA molecule received a unique molecular identifier from a template-switch 5' adaptor carrying 12 random nucleotides. At least 3 million CDR3-containing paired-end reads were obtained from each sample. The Mint cDNA synthesis kit, primed by a TRBC-specific oligonucleotide, was used to synthesize first-strand cDNA from all RNA. Following uracil-DNA glycosylase treatment, a first 18-cycle PCR with universal primers M1SS and BC2_uni_R was performed on all cDNA. The original pipeline was this. For normalization, 1 million high-quality reads, each with a distinct molecular identifier, were randomly selected from each sample. Instead of being binned into consensus sequences, reads with shared molecular identifiers were discarded. MiTCR, with a Q25 quality threshold and the strictest error-elimination algorithm, was used for CDR3 identification, clonotype clustering and error correction. A nonparametric unseen species model using Euler transformation provided a lower-bound estimate of total TCR beta diversity. TCRdb reprocessing: public reads trimmed at Q25 with fastp, clones called with MiXCR, in-frame beta chains kept. Every CDR3 protein is listed once, alongside the most common genes and DNA of its rows. These V and J calls rely on TCRdb rather than the paper's analysis. Counted in this sample were approximately 800,000 distinct CDR3 sequences; roughly three fifths of them appeared once. The ten largest account for 20% to 30% of the sample.

The CDR3 runs 15 amino acids, cysteine and phenylalanine included. Only the CDR3 portion is preserved as DNA: 45 bases, with reading frame beginning at the first base. From a lookup of the germline V gene (reference sequence), CDR1 and CDR2 are LGHDT and YNNKEL. The rearranged segments are TRBV3-1 and TRBJ2-7, with the D gene not clear enough to name. The tail of the sequence fits TRBJ2-1 better, so the J call may be wrong. The sequence was collected from a man aged 40-55 years in good health. The specimen was blood. The DNA is TGTGCCAGCAGCCAAGATCGAGTCCAACACAATGAGCAGTTCTTC. Translation gives CASSQDRVQHNEQFF.